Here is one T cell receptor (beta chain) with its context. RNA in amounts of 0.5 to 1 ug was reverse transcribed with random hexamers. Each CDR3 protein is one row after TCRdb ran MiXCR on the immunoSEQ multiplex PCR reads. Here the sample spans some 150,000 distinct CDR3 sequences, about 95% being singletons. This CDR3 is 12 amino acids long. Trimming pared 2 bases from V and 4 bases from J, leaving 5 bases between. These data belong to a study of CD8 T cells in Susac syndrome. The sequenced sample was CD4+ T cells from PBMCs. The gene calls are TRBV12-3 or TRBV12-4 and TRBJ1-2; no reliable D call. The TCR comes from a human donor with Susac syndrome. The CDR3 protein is CASSLTVYGYTF. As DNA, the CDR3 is TGTGCCAGCAGTTTAACGGTCTATGGCTACACCTTC.